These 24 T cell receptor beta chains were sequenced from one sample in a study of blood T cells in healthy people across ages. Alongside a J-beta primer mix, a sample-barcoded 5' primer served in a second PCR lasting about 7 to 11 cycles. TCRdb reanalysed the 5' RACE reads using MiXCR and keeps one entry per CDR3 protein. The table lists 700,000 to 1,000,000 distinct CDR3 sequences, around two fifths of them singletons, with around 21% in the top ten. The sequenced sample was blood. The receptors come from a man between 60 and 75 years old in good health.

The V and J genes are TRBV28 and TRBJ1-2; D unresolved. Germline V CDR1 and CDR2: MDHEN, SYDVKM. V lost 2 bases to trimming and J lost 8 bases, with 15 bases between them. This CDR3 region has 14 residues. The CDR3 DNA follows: TGTGCCAGCAGTTTAGAGACCGACGGTGAAGGCTACACCTTC. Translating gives CASSLETDGEGYTF.

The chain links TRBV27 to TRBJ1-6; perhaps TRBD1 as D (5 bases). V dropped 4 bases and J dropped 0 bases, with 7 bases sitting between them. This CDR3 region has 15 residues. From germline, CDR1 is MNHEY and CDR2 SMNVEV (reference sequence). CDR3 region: CASSYRFSYNSPLHF. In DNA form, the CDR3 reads TGTGCCAGCAGTTACAGGTTCTCCTATAATTCACCCCTCCACTTT.

In DNA form, the CDR3 reads TGTGCCAGCGACAGGGGTCTCGGGGAGCTGTTTTTT. It yields the protein CASDRGLGELFF. The chain couples TRBV25-1 to TRBJ2-2, with TRBD1 identical over 8 bases. J lost 7 bases, V lost 8 bases, and 3 bases had no gene match. Germline lookup yields CDR1 MGHDK and CDR2 SYGVNS. This CDR3 contains 12 residues.

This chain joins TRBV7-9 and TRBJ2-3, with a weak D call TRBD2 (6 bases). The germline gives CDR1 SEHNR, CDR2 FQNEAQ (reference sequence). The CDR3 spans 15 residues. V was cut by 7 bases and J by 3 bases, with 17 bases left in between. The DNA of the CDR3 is TGTGCCAGCACCCGTTTTAGTAGCGGAACAGATACGCAGTATTTT. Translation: CASTRFSSGTDTQYF.

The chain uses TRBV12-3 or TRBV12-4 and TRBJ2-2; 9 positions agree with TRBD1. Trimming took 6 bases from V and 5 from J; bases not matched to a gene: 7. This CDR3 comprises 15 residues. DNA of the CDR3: TGTGCCAGCAGAGGACAGGGGTTCTTTACCGGGGAGCTGTTTTTT. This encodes CASRGQGFFTGELFF.

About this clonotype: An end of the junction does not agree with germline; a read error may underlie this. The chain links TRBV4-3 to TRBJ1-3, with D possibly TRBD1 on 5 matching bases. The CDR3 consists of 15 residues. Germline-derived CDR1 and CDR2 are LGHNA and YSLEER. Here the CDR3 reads CASSRGLFSGDTIYF. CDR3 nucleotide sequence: TGCGCCAGCAGCCGGGGACTCTTCTCTGGAGACACCATATATTTT.

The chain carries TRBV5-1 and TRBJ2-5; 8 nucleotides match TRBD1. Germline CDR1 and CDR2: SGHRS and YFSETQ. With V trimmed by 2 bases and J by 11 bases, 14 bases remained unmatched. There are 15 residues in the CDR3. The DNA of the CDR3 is TGCGCCAGCAGCTTCTGGACAGGGTTGAACAATGAGCAGTACTTC. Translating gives CASSFWTGLNNEQYF. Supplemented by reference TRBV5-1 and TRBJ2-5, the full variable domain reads KAGVTQTPRYLIKTRGQQVTLSCSPISGHRSVSWYQQTPGQGLQFLFEYFSETQRNKGNFPGRFSGRQFSNSRSEMNVSTLELGDSALYLCASSFWTGLNNEQYFGPGTRLLVL.

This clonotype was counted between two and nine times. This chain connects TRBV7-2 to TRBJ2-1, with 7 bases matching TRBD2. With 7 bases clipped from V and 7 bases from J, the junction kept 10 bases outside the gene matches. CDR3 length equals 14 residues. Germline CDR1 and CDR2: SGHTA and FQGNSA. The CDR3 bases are TGTGCCAGCACCGTAACCCGGACTAGTAATGAGCAGTTCTTC. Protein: CASTVTRTSNEQFF.

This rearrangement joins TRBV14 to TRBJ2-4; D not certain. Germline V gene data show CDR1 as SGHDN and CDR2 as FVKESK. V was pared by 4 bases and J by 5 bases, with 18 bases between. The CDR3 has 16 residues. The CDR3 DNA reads TGTGCCAGCAGCCGGGTCGCCAATGGGGTCCAAAACATTCAGTACTTC. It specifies CASSRVANGVQNIQYF.

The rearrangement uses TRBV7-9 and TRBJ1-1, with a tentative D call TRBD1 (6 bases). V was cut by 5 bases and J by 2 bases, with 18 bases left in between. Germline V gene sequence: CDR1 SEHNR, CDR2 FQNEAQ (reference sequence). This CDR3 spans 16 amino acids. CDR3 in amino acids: CASSLGSGGHNTEAFF. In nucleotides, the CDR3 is TGTGCCAGCAGCCTAGGATCCGGGGGACACAACACTGAAGCTTTCTTT.

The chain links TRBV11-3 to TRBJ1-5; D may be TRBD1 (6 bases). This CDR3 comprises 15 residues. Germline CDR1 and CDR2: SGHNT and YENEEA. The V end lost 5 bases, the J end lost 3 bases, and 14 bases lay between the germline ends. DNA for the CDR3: TGTGCCAGCAGCCCCCCCCGGGACAACAATCAGCCCCAGCATTTT. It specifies CASSPPRDNNQPQHF. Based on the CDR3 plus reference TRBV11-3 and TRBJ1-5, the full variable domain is EAGVVQSPRYKIIEKKQPVAFWCNPISGHNTLYWYLQNLGQGPELLIRYENEEAVDDSQLPKDRFSAERLKGVDSTLKIQPAELGDSAVYLCASSPPRDNNQPQHFGDGTRLSIL.

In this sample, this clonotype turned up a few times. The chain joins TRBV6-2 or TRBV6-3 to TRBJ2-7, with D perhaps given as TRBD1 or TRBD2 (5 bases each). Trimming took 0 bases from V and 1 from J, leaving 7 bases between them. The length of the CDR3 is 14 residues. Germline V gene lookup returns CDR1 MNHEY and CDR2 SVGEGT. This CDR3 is CASSYSGPSYEQYF. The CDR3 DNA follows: TGTGCCAGCAGTTACTCGGGACCATCCTACGAGCAGTACTTC.

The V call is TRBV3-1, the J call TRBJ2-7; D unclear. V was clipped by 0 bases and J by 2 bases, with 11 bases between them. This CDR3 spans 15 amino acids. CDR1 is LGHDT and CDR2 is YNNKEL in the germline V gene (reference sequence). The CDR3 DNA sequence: TGTGCCAGCAGCCAAGACCCACCAAGGGCCTACGAGCAGTACTTC. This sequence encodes CASSQDPPRAYEQYF.

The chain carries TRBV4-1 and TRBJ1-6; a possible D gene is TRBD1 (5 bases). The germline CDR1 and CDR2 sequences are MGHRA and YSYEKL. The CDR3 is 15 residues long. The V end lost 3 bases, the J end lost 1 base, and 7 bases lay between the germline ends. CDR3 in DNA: TGCGCCAGCAGCCATGAGGGGTCCTATAATTCACCCCTCCACTTT. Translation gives CASSHEGSYNSPLHF.

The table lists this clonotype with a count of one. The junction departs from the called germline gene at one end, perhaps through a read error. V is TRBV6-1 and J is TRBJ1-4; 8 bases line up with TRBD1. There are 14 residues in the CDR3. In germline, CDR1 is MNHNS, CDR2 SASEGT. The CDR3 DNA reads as TGTGCCAGCAGTGAATGGACAGGGAATGGAAAACTGTTTTTT. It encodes CASSEWTGNGKLFF.

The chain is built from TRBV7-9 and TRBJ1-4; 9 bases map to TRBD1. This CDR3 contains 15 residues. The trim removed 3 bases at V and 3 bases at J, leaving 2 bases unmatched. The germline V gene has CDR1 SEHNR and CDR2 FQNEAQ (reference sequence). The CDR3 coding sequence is TGTGCCAGCAGCTTGGACAGGGGCGCTAATGAAAAACTGTTTTTT. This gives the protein CASSLDRGANEKLFF.

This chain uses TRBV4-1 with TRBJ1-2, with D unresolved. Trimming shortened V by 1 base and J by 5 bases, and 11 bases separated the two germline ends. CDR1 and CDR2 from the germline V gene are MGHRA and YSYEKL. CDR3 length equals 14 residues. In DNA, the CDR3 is TGCGCCAGCAGCCAAGGCTTACAGTTTTATGGCTACACCTTC. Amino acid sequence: CASSQGLQFYGYTF.

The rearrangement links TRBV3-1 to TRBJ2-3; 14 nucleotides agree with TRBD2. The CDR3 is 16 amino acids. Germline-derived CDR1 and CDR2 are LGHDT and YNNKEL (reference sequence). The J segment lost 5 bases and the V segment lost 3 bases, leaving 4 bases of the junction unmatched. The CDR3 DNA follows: TGTGCCAGCAGCCAGGCCGGGACTAGCGGGGGAGATACGCAGTATTTT. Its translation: CASSQAGTSGGDTQYF.

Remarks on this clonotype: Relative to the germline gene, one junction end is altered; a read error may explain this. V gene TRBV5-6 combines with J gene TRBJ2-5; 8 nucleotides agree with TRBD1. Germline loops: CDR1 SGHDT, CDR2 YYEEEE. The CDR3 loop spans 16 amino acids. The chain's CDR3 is CASSPYRQGIQATQYF. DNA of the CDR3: TGTGCCAGCAGCCCCTACCGACAGGGGATCCAAGCGACCCAGTACTTC. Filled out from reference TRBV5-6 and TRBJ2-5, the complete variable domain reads DAGVTQSPTHLIKTRGQQVTLRCSPKSGHDTVSWYQQALGQGPQFIFQYYEEEERQRGNFPDRFSGHQFPNYSSELNVNALLLGDSALYLCASSPYRQGIQATQYFGPGTRLLVL.

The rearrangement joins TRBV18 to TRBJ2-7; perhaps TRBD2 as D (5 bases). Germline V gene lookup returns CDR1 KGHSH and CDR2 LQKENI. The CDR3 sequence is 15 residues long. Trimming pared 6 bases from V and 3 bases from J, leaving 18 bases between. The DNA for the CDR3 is TGTGCCAGCTCGGGAGTGCAGGCCGGCGTCTACGAGCAGTACTTC. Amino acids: CASSGVQAGVYEQYF.

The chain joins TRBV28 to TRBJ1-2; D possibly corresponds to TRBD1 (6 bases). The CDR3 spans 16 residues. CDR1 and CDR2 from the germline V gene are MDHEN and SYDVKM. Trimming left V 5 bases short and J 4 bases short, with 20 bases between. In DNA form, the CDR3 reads TGTGCCAGCAGTGGCACGGGACACCCGAGGGGCTATGGCTACACCTTC. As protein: CASSGTGHPRGYGYTF.

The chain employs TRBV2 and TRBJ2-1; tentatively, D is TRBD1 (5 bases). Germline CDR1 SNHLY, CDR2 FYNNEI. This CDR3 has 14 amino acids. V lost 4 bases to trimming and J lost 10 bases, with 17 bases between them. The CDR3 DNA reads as TGTGCCAGCAGTGTGGCCAGGGTGGGGAAGGAGCAGTTCTTC. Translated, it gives CASSVARVGKEQFF.

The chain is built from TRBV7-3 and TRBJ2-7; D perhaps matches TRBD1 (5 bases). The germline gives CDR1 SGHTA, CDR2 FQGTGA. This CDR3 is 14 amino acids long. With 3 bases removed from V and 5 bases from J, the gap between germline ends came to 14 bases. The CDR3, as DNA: TGTGCCAGCAGCTTCCCAGGGATGGACCACGAGCAGTACTTC. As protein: CASSFPGMDHEQYF.

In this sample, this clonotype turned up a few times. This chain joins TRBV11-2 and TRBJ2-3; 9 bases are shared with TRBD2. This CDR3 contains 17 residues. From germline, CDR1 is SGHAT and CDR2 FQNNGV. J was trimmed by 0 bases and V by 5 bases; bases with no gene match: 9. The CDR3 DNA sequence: TGTGCCAGCAGCGATCTATATAGCGGGGGCAGCACAGATACGCAGTATTTT. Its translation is CASSDLYSGGSTDTQYF.